These 3 T cell receptor beta chains came from one sample sequenced in a study of blood T cell repertoires in COVID-19. The assay was immunoSEQ multiplex PCR, and TCRdb's table has in-frame clones only and misses some. The data contain 100,000 to 150,000 clones, approximately 84% of them singletons. The sequenced sample consisted of peripheral blood. The source of these receptors is a woman aged 60-75 years with acute or convalescent COVID-19.

This clone is a singleton in its sample. CDR3: CASSRPRTGKIYEQYF. DNA for the CDR3: TGTGCCAGCAGTCGACCTAGGACAGGGAAAATTTACGAGCAGTACTTC. The chain recombines TRBV28 with TRBJ2-7, with 8 bases lining up with TRBD1. Trimming cost V 5 bases and J 4 bases; bases outside gene matches: 13. Looked up from germline, CDR1 is MDHEN and CDR2 is SYDVKM. The CDR3 totals 16 residues.

This chain uses TRBV7-2 with TRBJ2-1; 12 nucleotides line up with TRBD2. V gave up 4 bases and J gave up 4 bases; unmatched junction bases: 2. CDR3 length: 15 amino acids. Germline CDR1 SGHTA, CDR2 FQGNSA. The CDR3 nucleotides are TGTGCCAGCAGCTCAGGACTAGCGGGATACAATGAGCAGTTCTTC. As protein: CASSSGLAGYNEQFF. Drawing the rest from reference TRBV7-2 and TRBJ2-1, the complete variable domain is GAGVSQSPSNKVTEKGKDVELRCDPISGHTALYWYRQSLGQGLEFLIYFQGNSAPDKSGLPSDRFSAERTGGSVSTLTIQRTQQEDSAVYLCASSSGLAGYNEQFFGPGTRLTVL.

The chain employs TRBV5-1 and TRBJ1-1; 7 bases are a match to TRBD1. CDR1 SGHRS and CDR2 YFSETQ come from the germline V gene. The CDR3 runs to 17 residues. With 0 bases clipped from V and 0 bases from J, the junction kept 8 bases outside the gene matches. The chain's CDR3 is CASSLAAGGSMNTEAFF. The CDR3 DNA reads as TGCGCCAGCAGCTTGGCAGCAGGGGGGTCGATGAACACTGAAGCTTTCTTT.